The 18 T cell receptor beta chains listed next were all sequenced from one sample in a study of human T cells and chemical hapten exposure. The time point here: pre-sensitization, week 0. Treatment meaning: therapeutic diphenylcyclopropenone sensitization with weekly scalp DPC. TCRdb re-analysed the RACE reads in MiXCR, keeping a single row per CDR3 protein. The sample has 40,000 or so distinct CDR3 sequences; approximately 10% are singletons. Sequenced material: whole blood, taken in connection with sensitization to the hapten diphenylcyclopropenone (DPC). These receptors originate from a man aged 30 to 45 with alopecia areata. Some clones in this sample may be carry-over from other donors' samples.

This clonotype was seen a few times. The chain links TRBV29-1 to TRBJ1-4; D perhaps matches TRBD1 (6 bases). The ends were cut back, 0 bases at V and 7 bases at J, with 6 bases in the middle. The V gene's germline CDR1 is SQVTM and CDR2 ANQGSEA. The CDR3 runs 12 residues. In DNA, the CDR3 is TGCAGCGTTGAAGACAGGGGTGAAAAACTGTTTTTT. Its translation is CSVEDRGEKLFF.

This clonotype was recorded many times. The chain is built from TRBV20-1 and TRBJ1-5, with D hard to call. CDR1 DFQATT and CDR2 SNEGSKA come from the germline V gene (reference sequence). The CDR3 length is 15 residues. The V end was cut by 0 bases, the J end by 4 bases, with 13 bases between. Written as DNA, the CDR3 is TGCAGTGCTAGAGACTACGATGGGGTAAATCAGCCCCAGCATTTT. This codes for CSARDYDGVNQPQHF.

This sequence joins TRBV5-1 and TRBJ2-7, with a possible D match to TRBD1 (6 bases). The CDR3 is made up of 15 amino acids. Trimming cost V 0 bases and J 5 bases, with 15 bases left between them. The germline CDR1 and CDR2 sequences are SGHRS and YFSETQ. The CDR3 DNA is TGCGCCAGCAGCTTGGCGGGGCAGGGGCTTGACGAGCAGTACTTC. Translating gives CASSLAGQGLDEQYF.

The gene calls are TRBV20-1 and TRBJ2-1; D unclear. Trimming took off 1 base at V and 7 bases at J, with 11 bases between the two ends. Germline values: CDR1 DFQATT, CDR2 SNEGSKA (reference sequence). The CDR3 loop spans 13 amino acids. In DNA, the CDR3 is TGCAGTGCTAGAGCCTACCCGCGGAATGAGCAGTTCTTC. This codes for CSARAYPRNEQFF.

The CDR3 DNA sequence: TGTGCCAGCAGCACTAGCGGAAGCACAGATACGCAGTATTTT. Translating gives CASSTSGSTDTQYF. The chain couples TRBV6-2 or TRBV6-3 to TRBJ2-3; TRBD2 matches at 8 bases. In germline, CDR1 is MNHEY, CDR2 SVGEGT. CDR3 size: 14 residues. V lost 6 bases to trimming and J lost 0 bases; unmatched junction nucleotides: 2.

This clonotype was observed at least ten times. The V and J genes are TRBV7-8 and TRBJ2-1; perhaps TRBD1 as D (5 bases). V lost 2 bases and J 10 bases, leaving 15 bases between the germline ends. The germline V gene has CDR1 SGHVS and CDR2 FQNEAQ. There are 14 residues in the CDR3. In nucleotides, the CDR3 is TGTGCCAGCAGCTTATCCCACAGGAGATACGAGCAGTTCTTC. Its translation: CASSLSHRRYEQFF.

This chain links TRBV3-1 with TRBJ2-3, with TRBD2 matching 10 bases. The CDR3 runs to 15 residues. Germline trimming cut 4 bases from V and 4 bases from J; bases unmatched to any gene: 5. CDR1 is LGHDT, CDR2 YNNKEL, per germline (reference sequence). CDR3 loop: CASSRVAGGADTQYF. For the CDR3, the DNA is TGTGCCAGCAGCCGTGTAGCGGGAGGAGCAGATACGCAGTATTTT.

A few counts support this clonotype. The conserved phenylalanine or tryptophan normally closing the CDR3 is absent here, so this likely arose from a read error. It is unclear where the CDR3 begins or ends on the DNA, so no DNA is shown, and the CDR3 is as TCRdb lists it. The chain employs TRBV28 and TRBJ2-7; the D segment call TRBD1 is taken from the table without a DNA check. The germline gives CDR1 MDHEN, CDR2 SYDVKM. The CDR3 is 8 residues long, ends included. The CDR3 loop is CASRLDSP.

This sequence joins TRBV30 and TRBJ1-1; TRBD1 might be the D (5 bases). Per germline, CDR1 GTSNPN and CDR2 SVGIG (reference sequence). The V end was cut by 5 bases, the J end by 6 bases, with 13 bases between. This CDR3 spans 12 amino acids. The CDR3 region has the DNA TGTGCCTGGGGACACCCGGGGGCTGAAGCTTTCTTT. This translates into CAWGHPGAEAFF.

The J gene is TRBJ1-5, the V gene TRBV7-2; 7 bases agree with TRBD1. V lost 3 bases and J lost 6; bases outside the gene matches: 5. Germline values: CDR1 SGHTA, CDR2 FQGNSA. The CDR3 length is 14 residues. The CDR3 sequence: CASSFKGAAQPQHF. The CDR3 DNA is TGTGCCAGCAGCTTCAAGGGGGCGGCTCAGCCCCAGCATTTT.

This clonotype was observed many times. The chain combines TRBV7-6 with TRBJ1-5; TRBD1 aligns across 7 bases. The germline CDR1 and CDR2 sequences are SGHVS and FNYEAQ. CDR3 length: 15 residues. The ends lost 1 base at V and 3 bases at J; junction bases unmatched: 3. The CDR3 is CASSLGDRVNQPQHF. As DNA, the CDR3 is TGTGCCAGCAGCTTAGGAGACAGGGTCAATCAGCCCCAGCATTTT.

This clonotype was observed at least ten times. The chain carries TRBV20-1 and TRBJ1-6, with a tentative D call TRBD1 (5 bases). Trimming shortened V by 3 bases and J by 7 bases, and 13 bases separated the two germline ends. This CDR3 contains 14 residues. Per the germline V gene, CDR1 is DFQATT and CDR2 is SNEGSKA (reference sequence). The CDR3 sequence is CSASRGEGNSPLHF. In DNA form, the CDR3 reads TGCAGTGCTAGCCGGGGGGAAGGAAATTCACCCCTCCACTTT.

The CDR3 region is CASSCRDRVSYEQYF. The CDR3 nucleotides are TGTGCCAGCAGTTGCCGGGACAGGGTTTCCTACGAGCAGTACTTC. V gene TRBV5-8 combines with J gene TRBJ2-7, with TRBD1 matching 9 bases. V was clipped by 5 bases and J by 1 base; unmatched bases: 7. CDR3 length: 15 residues. Germline CDR1 reads SGHTS; CDR2 reads YDEGEE.

This clonotype was detected ten times or more. The V call is TRBV6-6, the J call TRBJ2-7, with D unresolved. Trimming cost V 2 bases and J 2 bases, with 16 bases left between them. The germline V gene encodes CDR1 MNHNY and CDR2 SVGAGI (reference sequence). The CDR3 sequence is 16 residues long. Written as DNA, the CDR3 is TGTGCCAGCAGTTACAAGTCATTGGGTTCCCCCTACGAGCAGTACGTC. It is translated as CASSYKSLGSPYEQYV.

The chain links TRBV28 to TRBJ2-7; the D gene is possibly TRBD1 (5 bases). The CDR3 has 12 amino acids. Germline-derived CDR1 and CDR2 are MDHEN and SYDVKM. V dropped 2 bases and J dropped 6 bases, with 8 bases sitting between them. The CDR3 loop is CASSLAGPEQYF. The CDR3, as DNA: TGTGCCAGCAGTTTAGCAGGGCCCGAGCAGTACTTC.

V is TRBV19 and J is TRBJ2-3; D call uncertain. The CDR3 is made up of 15 amino acids. From germline, CDR1 is LNHDA and CDR2 SQIVND (reference sequence). V gave up 5 bases and J gave up 0 bases, with 12 bases separating them. The CDR3 loop reads CASSAWTESTDTQYF. CDR3 nucleotide sequence: TGTGCCAGTAGTGCCTGGACGGAAAGCACAGATACGCAGTATTTT. The whole variable domain, filled in from reference TRBV19 and TRBJ2-3, reads DGGITQSPKYLFRKEGQNVTLSCEQNLNHDAMYWYRQDPGQGLRLIYYSQIVNDFQKGDIAEGYSVSREKKESFPLTVTSAQKNPTAFYLCASSAWTESTDTQYFGPGTRLTVL.

This clonotype was counted a few times. The chain combines TRBV7-6 with TRBJ2-7, with D perhaps TRBD2 (6 bases). Trimming stripped 1 base from V and 5 bases from J, with 12 bases between. Germline CDR1 and CDR2: SGHVS and FNYEAQ. CDR3 length: 14 amino acids. The CDR3 nucleotides read TGTGCCAGCAGCTTAGGGGGGACGGGGGACGAGCAGTACGTC. The encoded protein is CASSLGGTGDEQYV.

This clonotype was seen ten or more times. This sequence joins TRBV5-1 and TRBJ1-1; 8 nucleotides match TRBD1. Germline trimming cut 4 bases from V and 1 base from J; bases unmatched to any gene: 6. CDR3 length equals 15 residues. CDR1 is SGHRS and CDR2 is YFSETQ in the germline V gene. The CDR3 protein is CASSREGQENTEAFF. The CDR3 region has the DNA TGCGCCAGCAGCAGAGAGGGACAGGAGAACACTGAAGCTTTCTTT. The full variable domain, its missing parts supplied by reference TRBV5-1 and TRBJ1-1, is KAGVTQTPRYLIKTRGQQVTLSCSPISGHRSVSWYQQTPGQGLQFLFEYFSETQRNKGNFPGRFSGRQFSNSRSEMNVSTLELGDSALYLCASSREGQENTEAFFGQGTRLTVV.